The 32 T cell receptor beta chains below come from one sample, sequenced in a study of monozygotic twins with inflammatory bowel disease. TCRdb re-called the 5' RACE reads; one entry per CDR3 protein, DNA not given. The sample table includes around 40,000 distinct CDR3 sequences. The material sequenced was blood. The source of these receptors is a human donor with ulcerative colitis or Crohn's disease, or a healthy co-twin of an affected twin (not recorded which).

CDR3 residues: CASSESTGTRDEQYF. The genes are TRBV10-1 and TRBJ2-7; the TRBD2 assignment by TCRdb is unverifiable without DNA. Germline values: CDR1 WNHNN, CDR2 SYGVQD (reference sequence). The CDR3 sequence is 15 residues long.

The chain links TRBV29-1 to TRBJ2-3; TCRdb's D call, TRBD2, is unchecked because there is no DNA. Per germline, CDR1 SQVTM and CDR2 ANQGSEA. The length of the CDR3 is 15 residues. The CDR3 is CSVVGLAGDTDTQYF.

This chain uses TRBV11-3 with TRBJ2-7; as DNA is missing, the TRBD1 call by TCRdb cannot be tested. Germline assignment: CDR1 SGHNT and CDR2 YENEEA. The CDR3 loop spans 13 amino acids. CDR3 loop: CASSLRPEYEQYF.

V gene TRBV5-1 combines with J gene TRBJ1-3; the TCRdb call, TRBD1, lacks DNA for checking. CDR1 SGHRS and CDR2 YFSETQ come from the germline V gene. This CDR3 spans 17 amino acids. The CDR3 here is CASTLGPDRGPGNTIYF.

The genes are TRBV29-1 and TRBJ2-7; TCRdb picks TRBD1, but there is no DNA to check that call. Looked up from germline, CDR1 is SQVTM and CDR2 is ANQGSEA. There are 12 residues in the CDR3. CDR3 region: CSVGDSPYEQYF.

V and J are TRBV12-3 or TRBV12-4 and TRBJ2-2. This CDR3 is 14 amino acids long. The CDR3 is CASSLPVNTGELFF.

The chain joins TRBV6-1 to TRBJ2-1; TCRdb indicates TRBD2, and absent DNA this call remains unverified. The CDR3 covers 15 residues. Germline CDR1 and CDR2: MNHNS and SASEGT. Here the CDR3 reads CASSPTGLAYNEQFF.

The rearrangement links TRBV7-9 to TRBJ2-5; checking the TCRdb D call of TRBD2 is not possible without DNA. Germline assignment: CDR1 SEHNR and CDR2 FQNEAQ (reference sequence). This CDR3 has 11 residues. The CDR3 loop is CASTLTGTQYF.

This chain joins TRBV7-2 and TRBJ2-6; checking the TCRdb D call of TRBD1 is not possible without DNA. The CDR3 has 15 residues. The V gene's germline CDR1 is SGHTA and CDR2 FQGNSA. Here the CDR3 reads CASSLVGAGANVLTF.

The chain uses TRBV12-3 or TRBV12-4 and TRBJ1-2. This CDR3 has 15 amino acids. The CDR3 region is CASSRDLGGSYGYTF.

The V gene is TRBV6-2 or TRBV6-3, the J gene TRBJ1-4. There are 13 residues in the CDR3. The V gene's germline CDR1 is MNHEY and CDR2 SVGEGT. The CDR3 loop reads CASSSPLQEKLFF.

CDR3 loop: CASSTWSDRVYEKLFF. The chain recombines TRBV21-1 with TRBJ1-4; there is no DNA to check the TCRdb D call of TRBD1. TRBV21-1 is classified as a pseudogene. The CDR3 length is 16 residues.

The chain carries TRBV3-1 and TRBJ1-2; TCRdb designates TRBD1, a call that cannot be tested without DNA. The CDR3 loop spans 13 amino acids. Germline CDR1 and CDR2: LGHDT and YNNKEL (reference sequence). CDR3 residues: CASSQNPDRGYTF.

The rearrangement links TRBV10-2 to TRBJ2-7; absent DNA, TCRdb's TRBD2 call cannot be checked. Germline-derived CDR1 and CDR2 are WSHSY and SAAADI. The CDR3 covers 14 residues. The CDR3 loop reads CASSVQAVNYEQYF.

The V and J genes are TRBV12-3 or TRBV12-4 and TRBJ2-7; the TCRdb D gene call, TRBD2, has no DNA to confirm it. The CDR3 has 14 residues. The CDR3 sequence: CASSLPLAGYEQYF.

V and J are TRBV20-1 and TRBJ2-3; without DNA, the TCRdb call of TRBD2 cannot be checked. This CDR3 comprises 15 residues. Per germline, CDR1 DFQATT and CDR2 SNEGSKA (reference sequence). The CDR3 loop is CSARGRPEFTDTQYF.

This chain joins TRBV2 and TRBJ2-5; TCRdb's D call, TRBD2, is unchecked because there is no DNA. The CDR3 consists of 12 residues. CDR1 is SNHLY, CDR2 FYNNEI, per germline. The CDR3 sequence: CASAGTQETQYF.

The genes are TRBV20-1 and TRBJ2-1; TCRdb designates TRBD2, a call that cannot be tested without DNA. The germline CDR1 and CDR2 sequences are DFQATT and SNEGSKA (reference sequence). CDR3 length: 15 amino acids. The CDR3 reads CSARSTSGQYNEQFF.

The chain is built from TRBV29-1 and TRBJ2-5. This CDR3 contains 12 residues. CDR1 is SQVTM and CDR2 is ANQGSEA in the germline V gene. CDR3 region: CSVGQRQETQYF.

This chain links TRBV9 with TRBJ2-3; TCRdb indicates TRBD1, and absent DNA this call remains unverified. There are 16 residues in the CDR3. CDR1 is SGDLS, CDR2 YYNGEE, per germline. This CDR3 is CASSAKGGARTDTQYF. Full variable domain (rest looked up from reference TRBV9 and TRBJ2-3): DSGVTQTPKHLITATGQRVTLRCSPRSGDLSVYWYQQSLDQGLQFLIQYYNGEERAKGNILERFSAQQFPDLHSELNLSSLELGDSALYFCASSAKGGARTDTQYFGPGTRLTVL.

The J gene is TRBJ1-2, the V gene TRBV6-2 or TRBV6-3; TCRdb returns TRBD1, unconfirmable since there is no DNA. The V gene's germline CDR1 is MNHEY and CDR2 SVGEGT. The CDR3 is 14 amino acids. This CDR3 reads CASSQTGQNYGYTF.

The chain combines TRBV5-1 with TRBJ2-7. This CDR3 contains 11 residues. CDR1 and CDR2 (germline): SGHRS, YFSETQ. The CDR3 protein is CASSFGWEQYF. The variable domain in full, completed from reference TRBV5-1 and TRBJ2-7, reads KAGVTQTPRYLIKTRGQQVTLSCSPISGHRSVSWYQQTPGQGLQFLFEYFSETQRNKGNFPGRFSGRQFSNSRSEMNVSTLELGDSALYLCASSFGWEQYFGPGTRLTVT.

The rearrangement uses TRBV2 and TRBJ2-1; lacking DNA, the TRBD1 call made by TCRdb goes unchecked. The CDR3 contains 11 residues. From germline, CDR1 is SNHLY and CDR2 FYNNEI. The CDR3 sequence is CASNPLGEQFF.

The chain uses TRBV18 and TRBJ2-3; TCRdb designates TRBD1, a call that cannot be tested without DNA. The CDR3 is 16 amino acids. Germline CDR1 reads KGHSH; CDR2 reads LQKENI. CDR3 sequence reads: CASSPTGRPDTDTQYF.

The chain couples TRBV27 to TRBJ2-7; the TCRdb D gene call, TRBD1, has no DNA to confirm it. CDR3 size: 14 residues. Germline CDR1 reads MNHEY; CDR2 reads SMNVEV (reference sequence). CDR3: CASRRTGGSYEQYF.

The chain combines TRBV20-1 with TRBJ2-7; TCRdb calls TRBD1, which cannot be checked without DNA. The germline gives CDR1 DFQATT, CDR2 SNEGSKA (reference sequence). There are 14 residues in the CDR3. This CDR3 is CSARPPGTYSKQYF.

The chain uses TRBV20-1 and TRBJ1-1. The CDR3 extends over 13 amino acids. Germline CDR1 and CDR2: DFQATT and SNEGSKA (reference sequence). The CDR3: CSAEDGENTEAFF.

The rearrangement uses TRBV6-5 and TRBJ2-1; TCRdb selects TRBD2, and the lack of DNA leaves this call unchecked. Per the germline V gene, CDR1 is MNHEY and CDR2 is SVGAGI. The CDR3 is made up of 15 amino acids. The CDR3 sequence: CASSSRGGGYNEQFF.

The chain has TRBV7-2 and TRBJ2-3; TCRdb indicates TRBD1, and absent DNA this call remains unverified. There are 14 residues in the CDR3. Germline CDR1 reads SGHTA; CDR2 reads FQGNSA. The CDR3: CASSPGQGTDTQYF.

The chain is built from TRBV6-1 and TRBJ1-4. Germline values: CDR1 MNHNS, CDR2 SASEGT. The CDR3 has 13 amino acids. The CDR3 here is CASSVKDNEKLFF.

The rearrangement links TRBV5-1 to TRBJ2-1; lacking DNA, the TRBD2 call made by TCRdb goes unchecked. This CDR3 is built from 16 residues. CDR1 and CDR2 (germline): SGHRS, YFSETQ. This CDR3 is CASSTWTSGANNEQFF.

This sequence joins TRBV28 and TRBJ2-3; TCRdb outputs TRBD2, but without DNA this stays unchecked. The germline V gene encodes CDR1 MDHEN and CDR2 SYDVKM. The CDR3 length is 16 residues. CDR3 protein: CASSPSVGVSTDTQYF.